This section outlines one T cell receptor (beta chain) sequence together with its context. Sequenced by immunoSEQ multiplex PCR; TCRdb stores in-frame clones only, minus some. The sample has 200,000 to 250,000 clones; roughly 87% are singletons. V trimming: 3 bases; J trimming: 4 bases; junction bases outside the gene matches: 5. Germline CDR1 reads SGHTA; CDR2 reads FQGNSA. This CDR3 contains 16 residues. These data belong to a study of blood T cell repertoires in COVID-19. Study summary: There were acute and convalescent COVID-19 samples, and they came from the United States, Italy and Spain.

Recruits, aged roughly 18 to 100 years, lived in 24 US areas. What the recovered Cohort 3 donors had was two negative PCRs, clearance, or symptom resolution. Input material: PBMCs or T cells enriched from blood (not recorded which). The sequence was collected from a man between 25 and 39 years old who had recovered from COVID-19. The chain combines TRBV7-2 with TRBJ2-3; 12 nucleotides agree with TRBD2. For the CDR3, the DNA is TGTGCCAGCAGCTTTCTAGCGGGGGGGCTGGCAGATACGCAGTATTTT. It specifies CASSFLAGGLADTQYF.